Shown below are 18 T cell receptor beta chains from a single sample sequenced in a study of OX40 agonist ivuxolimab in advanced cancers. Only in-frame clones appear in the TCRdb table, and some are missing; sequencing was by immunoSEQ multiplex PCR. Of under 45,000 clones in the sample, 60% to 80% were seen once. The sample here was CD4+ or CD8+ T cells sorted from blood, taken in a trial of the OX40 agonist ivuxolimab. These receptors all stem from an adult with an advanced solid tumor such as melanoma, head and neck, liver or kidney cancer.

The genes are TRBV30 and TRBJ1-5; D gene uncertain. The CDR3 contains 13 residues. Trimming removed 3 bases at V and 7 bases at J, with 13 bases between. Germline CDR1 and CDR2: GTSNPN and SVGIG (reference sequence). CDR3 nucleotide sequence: TGTGCCTGGAGCGGGCAGGTTAACCAGCCCCAGCATTTT. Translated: CAWSGQVNQPQHF.

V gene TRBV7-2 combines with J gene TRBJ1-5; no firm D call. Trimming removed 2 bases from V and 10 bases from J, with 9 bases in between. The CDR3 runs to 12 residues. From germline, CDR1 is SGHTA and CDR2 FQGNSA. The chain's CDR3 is CASSLMGQPQHF. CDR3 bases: TGTGCCAGCAGCTTAATGGGTCAACCCCAGCATTTT.

Written as DNA, the CDR3 is TGTGCCAGCAGACTTAGTGGGGGCTATGGCTACACCTTC. It translates to CASRLSGGYGYTF. The chain recombines TRBV7-9 with TRBJ1-2; TRBD1 might be the D (5 bases). The CDR3 has 13 residues. V shed 6 bases and J shed 4 bases, with 12 bases lying between them. CDR1 and CDR2 from the germline V gene are SEHNR and FQNEAQ (reference sequence).

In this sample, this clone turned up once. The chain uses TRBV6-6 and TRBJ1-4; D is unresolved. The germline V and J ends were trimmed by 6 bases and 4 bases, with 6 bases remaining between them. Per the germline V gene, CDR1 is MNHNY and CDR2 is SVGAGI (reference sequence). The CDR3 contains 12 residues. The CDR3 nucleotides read TGTGCCAGCAGACAGCGTAATGAAAAACTGTTTTTT. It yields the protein CASRQRNEKLFF.

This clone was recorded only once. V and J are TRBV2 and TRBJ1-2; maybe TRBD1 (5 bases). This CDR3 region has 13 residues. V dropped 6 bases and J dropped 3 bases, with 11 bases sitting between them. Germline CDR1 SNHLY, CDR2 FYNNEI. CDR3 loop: CASSDQGDYGYTF. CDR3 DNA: TGTGCCAGCAGCGATCAGGGTGACTATGGCTACACCTTC.

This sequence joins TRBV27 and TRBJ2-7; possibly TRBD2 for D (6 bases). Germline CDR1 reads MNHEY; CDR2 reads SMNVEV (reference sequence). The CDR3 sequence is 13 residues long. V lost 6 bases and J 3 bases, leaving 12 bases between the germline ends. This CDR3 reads CASRPGLSYEQYF. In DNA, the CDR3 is TGTGCCAGCAGACCGGGACTTAGCTACGAGCAGTACTTC.

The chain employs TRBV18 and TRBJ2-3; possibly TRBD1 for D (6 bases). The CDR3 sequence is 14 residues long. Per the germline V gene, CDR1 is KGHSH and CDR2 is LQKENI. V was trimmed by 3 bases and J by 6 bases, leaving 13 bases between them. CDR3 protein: CASSPSITGDTQYF. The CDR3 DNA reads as TGTGCCAGCTCACCTAGTATTACAGGGGATACGCAGTATTTT.

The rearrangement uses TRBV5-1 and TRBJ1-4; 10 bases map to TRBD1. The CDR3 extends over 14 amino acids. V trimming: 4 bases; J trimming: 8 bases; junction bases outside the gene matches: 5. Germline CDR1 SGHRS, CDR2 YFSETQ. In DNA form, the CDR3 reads TGCGCCAGCAGCCCCGGGACAGGGGAAGAAAAACTGTTTTTT. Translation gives CASSPGTGEEKLFF. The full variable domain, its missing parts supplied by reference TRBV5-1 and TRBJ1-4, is KAGVTQTPRYLIKTRGQQVTLSCSPISGHRSVSWYQQTPGQGLQFLFEYFSETQRNKGNFPGRFSGRQFSNSRSEMNVSTLELGDSALYLCASSPGTGEEKLFFGSGTQLSVL.

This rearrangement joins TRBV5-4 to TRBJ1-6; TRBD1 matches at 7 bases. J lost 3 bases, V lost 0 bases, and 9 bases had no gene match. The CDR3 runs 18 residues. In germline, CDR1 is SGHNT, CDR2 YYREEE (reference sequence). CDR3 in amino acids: CASSLGGGIAGYNSPLHF. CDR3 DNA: TGTGCCAGCAGCTTGGGAGGGGGCATCGCAGGCTATAATTCACCCCTCCACTTT.

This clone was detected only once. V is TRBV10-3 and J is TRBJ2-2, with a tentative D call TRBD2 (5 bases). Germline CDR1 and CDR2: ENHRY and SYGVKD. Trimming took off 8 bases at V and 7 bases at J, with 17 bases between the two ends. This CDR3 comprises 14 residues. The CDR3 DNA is TGTGCCATCGAGGGTAGGCTAGCTGGCGGGGAGCTGTTTTTT. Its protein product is CAIEGRLAGGELFF.

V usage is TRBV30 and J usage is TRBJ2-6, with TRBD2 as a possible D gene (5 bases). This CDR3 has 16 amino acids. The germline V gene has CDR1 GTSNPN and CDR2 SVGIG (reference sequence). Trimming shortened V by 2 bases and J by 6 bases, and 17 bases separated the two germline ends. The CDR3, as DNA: TGTGCCTGGAGTTGGAGAGGGAATTCGGAGGCCAACGTCCTGACTTTC. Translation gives CAWSWRGNSEANVLTF.

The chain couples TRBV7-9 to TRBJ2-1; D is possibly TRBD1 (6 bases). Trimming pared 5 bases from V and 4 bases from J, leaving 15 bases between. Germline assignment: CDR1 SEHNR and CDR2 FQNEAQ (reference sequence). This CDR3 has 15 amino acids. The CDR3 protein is CASSTRQAPYNEQFF. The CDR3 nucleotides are TGTGCCAGCAGCACTAGACAGGCCCCTTACAATGAGCAGTTCTTC.

The CDR3 loop is CAIRDQEYNEQFF. In DNA, the CDR3 is TGTGCCATCAGGGATCAGGAGTACAATGAGCAGTTCTTC. V usage is TRBV10-3 and J usage is TRBJ2-1; D unresolved. This CDR3 is built from 13 residues. Germline CDR1 is ENHRY and CDR2 is SYGVKD. Trimming pared 6 bases from V and 4 bases from J, leaving 10 bases between.

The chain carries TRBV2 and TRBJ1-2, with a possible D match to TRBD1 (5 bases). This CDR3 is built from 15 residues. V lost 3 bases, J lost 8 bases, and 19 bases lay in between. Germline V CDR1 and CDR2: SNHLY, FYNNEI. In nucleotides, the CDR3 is TGTGCCAGCAGTGATGATACAGGAAAATCGAGGGGCTACACCTTC. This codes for CASSDDTGKSRGYTF. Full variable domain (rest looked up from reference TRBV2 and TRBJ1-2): EPEVTQTPSHQVTQMGQEVILRCVPISNHLYFYWYRQILGQKVEFLVSFYNNEISEKSEIFDDQFSVERPDGSNFTLKIRSTKLEDSAMYFCASSDDTGKSRGYTFGSGTRLTVV.

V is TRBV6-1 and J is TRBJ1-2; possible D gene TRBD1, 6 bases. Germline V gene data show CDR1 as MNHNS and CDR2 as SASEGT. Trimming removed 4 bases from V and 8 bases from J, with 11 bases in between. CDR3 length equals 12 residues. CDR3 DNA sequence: TGTGCCAGCAGTGGCGCAGGGGCGGGCTACACCTTC. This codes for CASSGAGAGYTF.

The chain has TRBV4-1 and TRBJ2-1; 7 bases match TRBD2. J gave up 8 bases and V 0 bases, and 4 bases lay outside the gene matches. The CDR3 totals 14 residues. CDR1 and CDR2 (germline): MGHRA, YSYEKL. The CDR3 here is CASSQETSPDEQFF. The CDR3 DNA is TGCGCCAGCAGCCAAGAGACTAGCCCGGATGAGCAGTTCTTC.

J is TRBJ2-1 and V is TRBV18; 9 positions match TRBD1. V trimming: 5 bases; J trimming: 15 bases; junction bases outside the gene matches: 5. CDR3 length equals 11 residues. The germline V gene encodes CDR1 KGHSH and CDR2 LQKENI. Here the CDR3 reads CASSSGTGLFF. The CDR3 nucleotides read TGTGCCAGCTCATCTGGGACAGGGTTGTTCTTC. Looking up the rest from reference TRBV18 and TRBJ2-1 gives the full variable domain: NAGVMQNPRHLVRRRGQEARLRCSPMKGHSHVYWYRQLPEEGLKFMVYLQKENIIDESGMPKERFSAEFPKEGPSILRIQQVVRGDSAAYFCASSSGTGLFFGPGTRLTVL.

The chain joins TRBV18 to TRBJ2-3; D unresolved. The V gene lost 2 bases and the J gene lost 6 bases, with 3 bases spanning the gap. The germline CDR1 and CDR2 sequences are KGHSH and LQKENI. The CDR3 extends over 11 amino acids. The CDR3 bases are TGTGCCAGCTCACCAGGCGATACGCAGTATTTT. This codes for CASSPGDTQYF. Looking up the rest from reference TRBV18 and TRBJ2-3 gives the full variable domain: NAGVMQNPRHLVRRRGQEARLRCSPMKGHSHVYWYRQLPEEGLKFMVYLQKENIIDESGMPKERFSAEFPKEGPSILRIQQVVRGDSAAYFCASSPGDTQYFGPGTRLTVL.